This T cell receptor beta chain came from a study of T cell repertoires in cytomegalovirus infection. Looking at the study overall: Recently identified HLA-C-restricted CMV epitopes were used, and well-studied HLA-B-restricted CMV epitopes were used as well. Indications of both CMV infection and matching HLA type were provided by public TCR beta signatures.

Via MiXCR, TCRdb re-called the reads, giving one row per CDR3 protein. The data contain about a million distinct CDR3 sequences, approximately 31% of them singletons. In the case of this clonotype: What it binds is unknown.

Whole-study findings and limits: In two of eight donors, the top clonotype was HLA-C-restricted CMV-specific.

V was pared by 11 bases and J by 4 bases, with 9 bases of the junction left unmatched. The germline V gene has CDR1 SNHLY and CDR2 FYNNEI. This CDR3 comprises 15 residues. The gene calls are TRBV2 and TRBJ2-3; 13 nucleotides match TRBD2. The specimen was cultured CD8+ T cells from PBMCs, collected from culture after CMV antigen stimulation. The receptor's source is a human donor in good health (CMV status not recorded). Some clones in this sample may be carry-over from other donors' samples. The CDR3 DNA is TGTGCCGCCATGGGACTAGCGGGAAACCCAGATACGCAGTATTTT. Protein product: CAAMGLAGNPDTQYF.